The 11 T cell receptor beta chains listed next were all sequenced from one sample in a study of blood T cell repertoires in COVID-19. TCRdb's copy holds only in-frame clones and misses some; the assay was immunoSEQ multiplex PCR. This sample has over 250,000 clones, with more than 70% found just once. Material for sequencing was PBMCs or T cells enriched from blood (not recorded which). These TCRs come from a woman aged 25 to 45 who had recovered from COVID-19.

CDR3 sequence reads: CASSQDYGLATRYEQYF. DNA of the CDR3: TGCGCCAGCAGCCAAGATTATGGGCTAGCAACCCGCTACGAGCAGTACTTC. This chain uses TRBV4-1 with TRBJ2-7; possible D gene TRBD2, 5 bases. V lost 0 bases, J lost 3 bases, and 18 bases lay in between. The CDR3 sequence is 17 residues long. In germline, CDR1 is MGHRA, CDR2 YSYEKL.

V and J are TRBV4-2 and TRBJ1-4, with TRBD1 identical over 8 bases. Germline trimming cut 1 base from V and 3 bases from J; bases unmatched to any gene: 4. CDR1 is LGHNA, CDR2 YNFKEQ, per germline. This CDR3 is 16 amino acids long. This chain's CDR3 is CASSQALTGANEKLFF. The DNA for the CDR3 is TGTGCCAGCAGCCAAGCCCTGACAGGGGCTAATGAAAAACTGTTTTTT.

The rearrangement uses TRBV5-6 and TRBJ2-7, with D possibly matching TRBD1 (6 bases). V lost 5 bases to trimming and J lost 0 bases, with 12 bases between them. Germline CDR1 is SGHDT and CDR2 is YYEEEE. The CDR3 loop spans 14 amino acids. CDR3: CASSRPGVSYEQYF. CDR3 coding DNA: TGTGCCAGCAGTAGGCCAGGGGTCTCCTACGAGCAGTACTTC.

This sequence joins TRBV30 and TRBJ1-2; a weak D match, TRBD1 (5 bases). Deletions cut 5 bases from V and 5 bases from J, with 18 bases between. CDR1 is GTSNPN, CDR2 SVGIG, per germline (reference sequence). The CDR3 extends over 14 amino acids. In DNA, the CDR3 is TGTGCCTGGGAAGCGGGGACCATACGATATGGCTACACCTTC. Translating gives CAWEAGTIRYGYTF.

The chain is built from TRBV5-4 and TRBJ2-2, with TRBD1 matching 7 bases. CDR3 length: 16 residues. Trimming at V came to 1 base and at J to 3 bases, leaving 6 bases not matched to a gene. Per germline, CDR1 SGHNT and CDR2 YYREEE (reference sequence). For the CDR3, the DNA is TGTGCCAGCAGCTTGCGAAGACAGGGAGACACCGGGGAGCTGTTTTTT. This codes for CASSLRRQGDTGELFF.

The chain joins TRBV27 to TRBJ1-6; no clear D. The CDR3 has 17 amino acids. Germline lookup yields CDR1 MNHEY and CDR2 SMNVEV (reference sequence). Between the trimmed V and J ends, which lost 2 bases and 0 bases, there was a span of 11 bases. CDR3 loop: CASSLNERSSYNSPLHF. Here the CDR3 DNA reads TGTGCCAGCAGTTTAAACGAAAGGAGCTCCTATAATTCACCCCTCCACTTT.

This CDR3 reads CARNQGAWVTGQPQHF. In DNA, the CDR3 is TGTGCCAGAAATCAGGGGGCTTGGGTTACGGGGCAGCCCCAGCATTTT. The chain employs TRBV6-4 and TRBJ1-5; 8 bases line up with TRBD1. The germline V gene has CDR1 MRHNA and CDR2 SNTAGT. V shed 9 bases and J 7 bases; nucleotides not matched to a gene: 17. CDR3 size: 16 residues.

The chain combines TRBV19 with TRBJ1-6; 8 nucleotides align to TRBD1. Germline V gene sequence: CDR1 LNHDA, CDR2 SQIVND (reference sequence). The V gene end was trimmed by 6 bases and the J gene end by 8 bases; junction bases not matched to a gene: 9. The CDR3 runs to 15 residues. CDR3 sequence reads: CASRRRTGQDSPLHF. CDR3 DNA sequence: TGTGCCAGTAGACGGAGGACAGGGCAAGATTCACCCCTCCACTTT.

V gene TRBV6-6 combines with J gene TRBJ1-3; 8 nucleotides align to TRBD1. V was pared by 4 bases and J by 3 bases, with 2 bases of the junction left unmatched. The V gene's germline CDR1 is MNHNY and CDR2 SVGAGI (reference sequence). The CDR3 consists of 14 residues. The CDR3 is CASSSTGGGNTIYF. CDR3 DNA: TGTGCCAGCAGTTCTACAGGGGGTGGAAACACCATATATTTT.

The rearrangement uses TRBV4-3 and TRBJ2-7; D is possibly TRBD1 (5 bases). This CDR3 spans 18 amino acids. V lost 1 base, J lost 2 bases, and 21 bases lay in between. CDR1 and CDR2 from the germline V gene are LGHNA and YSLEER. This CDR3 is CASSQGYTRAGRTYEQYF. The CDR3 nucleotides are TGCGCCAGCAGCCAAGGCTACACCAGGGCAGGGCGAACCTACGAGCAGTACTTC.

The chain couples TRBV4-2 to TRBJ2-1; the D gene is possibly TRBD1 (5 bases). This CDR3 spans 15 amino acids. Trimming took 0 bases from V and 2 from J, leaving 8 bases between them. Germline loops: CDR1 LGHNA, CDR2 YNFKEQ. The CDR3 region has the DNA TGTGCCAGCAGCCAAGATAAGGGGCCCTACAATGAGCAGTTCTTC. It codes for CASSQDKGPYNEQFF.